This TCR beta chain derives from a study of T cell responses to AZD1222 COVID-19 vaccine. TCRdb's copy holds only in-frame clones and misses some; the assay was immunoSEQ multiplex PCR. Here the sample spans around 110,000 clones, about 91% being singletons. The V gene's germline CDR1 is MDHEN and CDR2 SYDVKM. V was trimmed by 8 bases and J by 4 bases, leaving 17 bases between them. The CDR3 has 14 amino acids. Whole-study findings and limits: Repertoires were sampled only after the peak T cell response. Targeting of unmutated variant regions was reportedly seen in nearly half of spike-specific TCRs. White British donors predominated, females outnumbered males, and clonal diversity was possibly underestimated. When two AZD1222 doses had been given, Spike-specific TCR breadth and depth rose.

In regard to this clone: Its antigen is still unknown.

The specimen was peripheral blood, collected 28 days after the second AZD1222 dose. The chain links TRBV28 to TRBJ1-2; possible D gene TRBD1, 6 bases. The TCR was taken from an adult who received the AZD1222 COVID-19 vaccine. CDR3 sequence (DNA): TGTGCCAGCGATGTTCGGGGGGCTGGCTATGGCTACACCTTC. Its translation: CASDVRGAGYGYTF.